Listed below are T cell receptor beta chains from one sample, sequenced in a study of early T cells in non-severe SARS-CoV-2 infection. TCRdb recomputed calls from the 5' RACE reads with MiXCR, one row per CDR3 protein. This table has about 70,000 distinct CDR3 sequences, about 11% appearing once. Input material: whole blood. Receptors were obtained from an adult who was a healthcare worker with PCR-confirmed SARS-CoV-2 infection or an uninfected control (not recorded which). CDR3s include the opening cysteine and the closing phenylalanine or tryptophan. The D gene is left open where the match is weak. Clone size is stated in some rows and not others, as once, few, many or a class when expanded.

abundance,j_gene,d_gene,v_gene,CDR3aa,CDR3nt
few,TRBJ2-6,-,TRBV7-2,CASSPPRVAGANVLTF,TGTGCCAGCAGCCCCCCCAGGGTCGCTGGGGCCAACGTCCTGACTTTC
-,TRBJ2-5,-,TRBV4-1,CASSQGGGTQYF,TGCGCCAGCAGCCAAGGAGGGGGGACCCAGTACTTC
few,TRBJ1-2,TRBD1,TRBV29-1,CSVERGLNYGYTF,TGCAGCGTTGAAAGGGGGCTGAACTATGGCTACACCTTC
few,TRBJ2-3,-,TRBV24-1,CATSEGRGAADTQYF,TGTGCCACCAGTGAGGGCAGGGGAGCGGCAGATACGCAGTATTTT
many,TRBJ2-1,-,TRBV19,CASIGDPSSYNEQFF,TGTGCCAGTATTGGGGACCCGAGCTCCTACAATGAGCAGTTCTTC
few,TRBJ2-5,TRBD2,TRBV11-2,CASSSLAGGPETQYF,TGTGCCAGCAGCTCTCTAGCGGGGGGGCCCGAGACCCAGTACTTC
few,TRBJ2-4,TRBD1,TRBV29-1,CSVANSGQGNIQYF,TGCAGCGTTGCTAACTCCGGACAGGGGAACATTCAGTACTTC
many,TRBJ2-7,-,TRBV2,CASSVSSSYEQYF,TGTGCCAGCAGTGTTTCGAGCTCCTACGAGCAGTACTTC
many,TRBJ1-5,TRBD1,TRBV24-1,CATKTGGYSNQPQHF,TGTGCCACAAAGACAGGGGGGTATAGCAATCAGCCCCAGCATTTT
many,TRBJ1-1,-,TRBV4-1,CASSQLYRPMNTEAFF,TGCGCCAGCAGCCAATTATATAGGCCCATGAACACTGAAGCTTTCTTT
many,TRBJ1-1,-,TRBV12-3/TRBV12-4,CASRDPGREAFF,TGTGCCAGCAGAGATCCCGGGCGTGAAGCTTTCTTT
-,TRBJ1-4,-,TRBV5-1,CASSGGRREPNEKLFF,TGCGCCAGCAGTGGTGGACGCCGGGAACCGAATGAAAAACTGTTTTTT
few,TRBJ1-1,-,TRBV11-2,CASSLDVAAEAFF,TGTGCCAGCAGCTTAGATGTAGCAGCTGAAGCTTTCTTT
many,TRBJ2-1,TRBD1,TRBV7-3,CASSLDRGSWGEQFF,TGTGCCAGCAGCTTGGACAGGGGATCTTGGGGTGAGCAGTTCTTC
many,TRBJ1-1,TRBD1,TRBV7-2,CASMRKGATEAFF,TGTGCCAGCATGCGGAAGGGGGCAACTGAAGCTTTCTTT
many,TRBJ2-3,TRBD2,TRBV11-2,CASSPGGGQRDTQYF,TGTGCCAGCAGCCCCGGGGGGGGGCAGAGAGATACGCAGTATTTT
few,TRBJ1-1,-,TRBV3-1,CASSQGRGEAFF,TGTGCCAGCAGCCAGGGCCGGGGTGAAGCTTTCTTT
few,TRBJ2-7,-,TRBV6-6,CASSYSQGHEQYF,TGTGCCAGCAGTTACTCCCAGGGCCACGAGCAGTACTTC
many,TRBJ2-1,-,TRBV19,CASSHYSYNEQFF,TGTGCCAGTAGTCACTACTCCTACAATGAGCAGTTCTTC
-,TRBJ2-7,TRBD1,TRBV5-1,CASSLIRDRVLNEQYF,TGCGCCAGCAGCTTAATACGGGACAGAGTTCTCAACGAGCAGTACTTC
many,TRBJ1-3,-,TRBV12-3/TRBV12-4,CASRTLAEPGGAGNTIYF,TGTGCCAGCAGGACCTTAGCCGAACCGGGAGGGGCTGGAAACACCATATATTTT
-,TRBJ1-1,-,TRBV6-5,CASCCGQGTGAFF,TGTGCCAGCTGCTGTGGGCAGGGGACGGGGGCTTTCTTT
many,TRBJ1-1,-,TRBV7-6,CASSWDSNTEAFF,TGTGCCAGCAGCTGGGATTCGAACACTGAAGCTTTCTTT
few,TRBJ2-5,-,TRBV10-3,CAISESTSGETQYF,TGTGCCATCAGTGAGTCGACCTCCGGGGAGACCCAGTACTTC
-,TRBJ2-7,TRBD1,TRBV5-8,CASSLGQGILYEQYF,TGTGCCAGCAGCCTGGGACAGGGGATACTATACGAGCAGTACTTC
few,TRBJ2-2,TRBD2,TRBV7-2,CASSPSGAITGELFF,TGTGCCAGCAGCCCTAGCGGGGCTATCACCGGGGAGCTGTTTTTT
-,TRBJ2-5,-,TRBV7-3,CASSLTGASQETQYF,TGTGCCAGCAGCTTAACTGGGGCCAGCCAAGAGACCCAGTACTTC
-,TRBJ1-4,TRBD1,TRBV20-1,CSARDAGQGDVYEKLFF,TGCAGTGCTAGAGATGCGGGACAGGGGGACGTCTACGAAAAACTGTTTTTT
-,TRBJ2-7,TRBD2,TRBV11-3,CASSLTSGDGYEQYF,TGTGCCAGCAGCCTGACTAGCGGGGACGGATACGAGCAGTACTTC
few,TRBJ2-5,-,TRBV5-1,CASSLEAGRETQYF,TGCGCCAGCAGCTTGGAGGCAGGGAGGGAGACCCAGTACTTC
-,TRBJ2-7,-,TRBV18,CASSEGGSTTYEQYF,TGTGCCAGCTCAGAGGGTGGCTCGACAACCTACGAGCAGTACTTC
few,TRBJ1-1,-,TRBV4-1,CASSQGRGGGTEAFF,TGCGCCAGCAGCCAAGGGAGGGGTGGCGGAACTGAAGCTTTCTTT
-,TRBJ1-6,-,TRBV2,CASRGDNSPLHF,TGTGCCAGCAGAGGGGATAATTCACCCCTCCACTTT
-,TRBJ2-1,-,TRBV7-2,CASSLGLGRNEQFF,TGTGCCAGCAGCTTAGGCCTGGGACGCAATGAGCAGTTCTTC
-,TRBJ2-7,TRBD1,TRBV5-5,CASSRAGGRSSYEQYF,TGTGCCAGCAGCAGAGCAGGGGGCAGGAGCTCCTACGAGCAGTACTTC